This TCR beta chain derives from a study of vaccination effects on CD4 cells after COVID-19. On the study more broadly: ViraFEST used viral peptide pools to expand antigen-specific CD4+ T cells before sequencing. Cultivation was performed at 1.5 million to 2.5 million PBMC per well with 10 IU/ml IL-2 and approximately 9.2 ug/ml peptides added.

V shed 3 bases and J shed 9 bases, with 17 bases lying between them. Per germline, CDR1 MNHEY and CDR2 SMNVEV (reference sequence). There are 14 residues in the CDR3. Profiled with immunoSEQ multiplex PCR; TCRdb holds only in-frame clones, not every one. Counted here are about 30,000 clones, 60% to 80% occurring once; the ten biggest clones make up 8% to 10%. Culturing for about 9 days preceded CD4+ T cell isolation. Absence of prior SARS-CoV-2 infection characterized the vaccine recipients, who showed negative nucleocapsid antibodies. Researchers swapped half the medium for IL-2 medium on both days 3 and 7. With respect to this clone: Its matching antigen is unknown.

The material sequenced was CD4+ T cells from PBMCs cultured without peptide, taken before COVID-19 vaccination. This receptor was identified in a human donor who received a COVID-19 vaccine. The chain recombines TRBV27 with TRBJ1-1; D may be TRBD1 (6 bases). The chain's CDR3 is CASSLGGRVRKAFF. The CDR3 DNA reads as TGTGCCAGCAGTTTGGGGGGGCGAGTTCGGAAAGCTTTCTTT.